These 13 T cell receptor beta chains originate from one sample sequenced in a study of beta chain features in type 1 diabetes. What was sequenced were expressed TCRB transcripts, since all of the isolated RNA had been reverse transcribed. Generated by immunoSEQ multiplex PCR, the TCRdb table keeps only in-frame clones and is missing some. The sample holds roughly 450,000 clones, roughly 13% seen once. The sequencing sample was made of naive CD4+ T cells from blood. These receptors were obtained from a man aged 25-45 years in good health.

The gene calls are TRBV5-1 and TRBJ2-1; D call uncertain. The CDR3 loop spans 15 amino acids. The germline gives CDR1 SGHRS, CDR2 YFSETQ. Trimming removed 0 bases from V and 0 bases from J, with 7 bases in between. The CDR3: CASSLGPSSYNEQFF. The CDR3 bases are TGCGCCAGCAGCTTGGGACCAAGCTCCTACAATGAGCAGTTCTTC.

This clone was seen a few times. This rearrangement joins TRBV23-1 to TRBJ1-2; D not certain. TRBV23-1 qualifies as an ORF whose function is uncertain. CDR3 length: 13 amino acids. Trimming cost V 9 bases and J 6 bases, with 17 bases left between them. The CDR3 region is CARSRMGGNGYTF. The CDR3 nucleotides read TGCGCCAGATCCCGAATGGGCGGGAATGGCTACACCTTC.

A few counts support this clone. The rearrangement uses TRBV7-9 and TRBJ2-2; possibly TRBD1 for D (6 bases). The length of the CDR3 is 17 residues. Trimming left V 2 bases short and J 5 bases short, with 18 bases between. Germline CDR1 is SEHNR and CDR2 is FQNEAQ (reference sequence). The CDR3 protein is CASSLRTSGDLTGELFF. As DNA, the CDR3 is TGTGCCAGCAGCTTACGGACGTCAGGGGATTTGACCGGGGAGCTGTTTTTT.

This clone was observed many times. Distinct nucleotide sequences in the sample also encode this CDR3. The gene calls are TRBV20-1 and TRBJ2-7; D gene ambiguous. Trimming took off 3 bases at V and 2 bases at J, with 5 bases between the two ends. The CDR3 has 11 residues. The germline V gene encodes CDR1 DFQATT and CDR2 SNEGSKA (reference sequence). The CDR3 spells CSARVTYEQYF. DNA of the CDR3: TGCAGTGCTAGGGTTACCTACGAGCAGTACTTC.

This chain uses TRBV4-3 with TRBJ1-1; no clear D. Germline V gene sequence: CDR1 LGHNA, CDR2 YSLEER. The CDR3 sequence is 14 residues long. Trimming removed 1 base from V and 4 bases from J, with 10 bases in between. DNA for the CDR3: TGCGCCAGCAGCCAAGCTCGGGTTAGCACTGAAGCTTTCTTT. This codes for CASSQARVSTEAFF.

The rearrangement joins TRBV2 to TRBJ2-4; D is tentatively TRBD1 or TRBD2 (7 bases each). Germline lookup yields CDR1 SNHLY and CDR2 FYNNEI. The CDR3 length is 13 residues. V was cut by 10 bases and J by 5 bases, with 15 bases left in between. CDR3 DNA: TGTGCCACCCGCCAGGGGGGGGAAAACATTCAGTACTTC. It is translated as CATRQGGENIQYF.

The chain is built from TRBV9 and TRBJ2-1; possible D gene TRBD1, 5 bases. Germline V gene sequence: CDR1 SGDLS, CDR2 YYNGEE. V dropped 3 bases and J dropped 3 bases, with 13 bases sitting between them. This CDR3 contains 15 residues. In DNA form, the CDR3 reads TGTGCCAGCAGCGGACAGTTATACGGCTACAATGAGCAGTTCTTC. It codes for CASSGQLYGYNEQFF.

V gene TRBV29-1 combines with J gene TRBJ2-7; 8 bases fit TRBD1. This CDR3 spans 11 amino acids. Trimming removed 3 bases from V and 13 bases from J; junction bases left unmatched: 8. Germline V gives CDR1 SQVTM, CDR2 ANQGSEA. In DNA, the CDR3 is TGCAGCGTTGAGTCGGGACAGGCCTTTTACGTC. Encoded protein: CSVESGQAFYV.

V gene TRBV4-3 combines with J gene TRBJ1-1; no definite D call. CDR1 and CDR2 (germline): LGHNA, YSLEER. The CDR3 totals 15 residues. Deletions cut 1 base from V and 0 bases from J, with 9 bases between. The CDR3 bases are TGCGCCAGCAGCCAAGCGGAAAGTATGAACACTGAAGCTTTCTTT. Amino acids: CASSQAESMNTEAFF.

This clone appeared a few times. The rearrangement joins TRBV18 to TRBJ1-2; TRBD1 is a possible D gene (6 bases). V lost 4 bases and J 5 bases, leaving 8 bases between the germline ends. CDR3 length equals 12 residues. Germline V gene sequence: CDR1 KGHSH, CDR2 LQKENI. CDR3 coding DNA: TGTGCCAGCTCACTTACAGGGTATGGCTACACCTTC. This encodes CASSLTGYGYTF.

V is TRBV29-1 and J is TRBJ2-1; D is uncertain. Looked up from germline, CDR1 is SQVTM and CDR2 is ANQGSEA. The CDR3 is 14 residues long. The V and J ends lost 7 bases and 0 bases respectively, with 13 bases between them. The CDR3 protein is CSAAGPSSYNEQFF. Here the CDR3 DNA reads TGCAGCGCGGCCGGACCTAGCTCCTACAATGAGCAGTTCTTC.

The chain is built from TRBV4-3 and TRBJ2-4, with D unresolved. Looked up from germline, CDR1 is LGHNA and CDR2 is YSLEER. The V end was cut by 0 bases, the J end by 3 bases, with 12 bases between. The CDR3 is 16 residues long. Here the CDR3 DNA reads TGCGCCAGCAGCCAAGAGCCCACCTCTGGCAAAAACATTCAGTACTTC. Translated: CASSQEPTSGKNIQYF.

CDR3 residues: CSPQRGRADTQYF. CDR3 bases: TGTTCCCCCCAGCGGGGTAGGGCAGATACGCAGTATTTT. The chain combines TRBV21-1 with TRBJ2-3; TRBD2 is taken as the D call from the table, unchecked against the DNA. TRBV21-1 is deemed a pseudogene. The CDR3 spans 13 residues.